The clone carrying this T cell receptor beta chain came up many times. Its antigen is unknown. The diagnoses drew upon clinical symptoms, serum thyroxine and TRAb, thyroid ultrasound and orbital computed tomography. The authors took PBMCs from 10 ml fresh peripheral blood. RNA transcripts yielded amplified TCR beta CDR3 regions. Using the HTBI primer set, a first-round RT-PCR was run on the TCR CDR3. TCRdb reprocessed the multiplex PCR reads via MiXCR and lists one record per CDR3 protein. Seen here are 380,000 or so distinct CDR3 sequences, about a fifth observed once, and the top ten hold about 4%. The data are from a study of T cells in Graves' hyperthyroidism and ophthalmopathy. The study's findings and limits: Most thyroid clonotypes expanded above 0.001 appeared in blood too. The model foresaw ophthalmopathy a median around seven months prior to onset.

There are 13 residues in the CDR3. V lost 3 bases and J lost 3, with 11 bases in between. Germline V CDR1 and CDR2: DFQATT, SNEGSKA (reference sequence). The sequence was collected from a woman younger than 35 with Graves' hyperthyroidism. The sample comprised blood. The chain uses TRBV20-1 and TRBJ2-5; no definite D call. The chain's CDR3 is CSASFGWEETQYF. The DNA of the CDR3 is TGCAGTGCTAGTTTCGGGTGGGAAGAGACCCAGTACTTC.